A single sample is the source of the 9 T cell receptor beta chains below, sequenced in a study of OX40 agonist ivuxolimab in advanced cancers. The data were produced by immunoSEQ multiplex PCR, yet TCRdb's version contains in-frame clones alone and is incomplete. The data show about 82,000 clones, around 84% seen once. This material consisted of CD4+ or CD8+ T cells sorted from blood, taken in a trial of the OX40 agonist ivuxolimab. Source of these receptors: an adult with an advanced solid tumor such as melanoma, head and neck, liver or kidney cancer.

The rearrangement uses TRBV10-3 and TRBJ1-1, with 9 bases aligning to TRBD1. V gave up 11 bases and J gave up 2 bases; unmatched junction bases: 9. Per the germline V gene, CDR1 is ENHRY and CDR2 is SYGVKD. The CDR3 consists of 14 residues. CDR3 nucleotides: TGTGCCGTCCAGATGGACAGGGGAAACACTGAAGCTTTCTTT. It codes for CAVQMDRGNTEAFF.

The CDR3 loop is CASSLARGAGYNEQFF. The CDR3 bases are TGTGCCAGCAGCTTAGCGCGGGGGGCGGGTTACAATGAGCAGTTCTTC. The genes are TRBV11-2 and TRBJ2-1, with 8 bases lining up with TRBD2. Germline V gene sequence: CDR1 SGHAT, CDR2 FQNNGV. With 1 base clipped from V and 4 bases from J, the junction kept 6 bases outside the gene matches. The CDR3 runs to 16 residues.

This rearrangement joins TRBV7-9 to TRBJ2-4, with D possibly matching TRBD1 (5 bases). With 4 bases removed from V and 8 bases from J, the gap between germline ends came to 18 bases. CDR1 is SEHNR, CDR2 FQNEAQ, per germline (reference sequence). This CDR3 is 15 amino acids long. This chain's CDR3 is CASSYRTPPWDIQYF. The DNA for the CDR3 is TGTGCCAGCAGCTACCGGACACCACCATGGGACATTCAGTACTTC.

The chain uses TRBV10-1 and TRBJ1-1, with TRBD1 matching over 8 bases. This CDR3 region has 15 residues. Trimming removed 3 bases from V and 1 base from J; junction bases left unmatched: 4. The V gene's germline CDR1 is WNHNN and CDR2 SYGVQD (reference sequence). The CDR3 region is CASSDPGTGNTEAFF. The CDR3 nucleotides are TGCGCCAGCAGTGACCCCGGGACAGGGAACACTGAAGCTTTCTTT.

This clone turned up a few times. The chain combines TRBV9 with TRBJ2-7; the D is unclear. Deletions cut 3 bases from V and 7 bases from J, with 11 bases between. CDR3 length equals 12 residues. Germline V gives CDR1 SGDLS, CDR2 YYNGEE. CDR3 in amino acids: CASSGPLGEQYF. Here the CDR3 DNA reads TGTGCCAGCAGCGGACCCCTGGGGGAGCAGTACTTC. Full variable domain (remainder filled in from reference TRBV9 and TRBJ2-7): DSGVTQTPKHLITATGQRVTLRCSPRSGDLSVYWYQQSLDQGLQFLIQYYNGEERAKGNILERFSAQQFPDLHSELNLSSLELGDSALYFCASSGPLGEQYFGPGTRLTVT.

The chain couples TRBV10-2 to TRBJ2-7, with D unclear. Germline CDR1 is WSHSY and CDR2 is SAAADI. This CDR3 comprises 15 residues. V was clipped by 3 bases and J by 0 bases, with 12 bases between them. The CDR3 loop is CASSDWTASSYEQYF. As DNA, the CDR3 is TGCGCCAGCAGTGATTGGACGGCGAGCTCCTACGAGCAGTACTTC.

This chain links TRBV5-4 with TRBJ1-5; no firm D call. This CDR3 is 13 amino acids long. The germline V and J ends were trimmed by 2 bases and 6 bases, with 9 bases remaining between them. Germline V gene data show CDR1 as SGHNT and CDR2 as YYREEE (reference sequence). CDR3 sequence reads: CASSLGRGQPQHF. CDR3 coding DNA: TGTGCCAGCAGCTTAGGGAGAGGTCAGCCCCAGCATTTT.

The CDR3 DNA is TGTGCCAGCAGCTTAGACGGACAGCCCAATCAGCCCCAGCATTTT. It translates to CASSLDGQPNQPQHF. The genes are TRBV7-3 and TRBJ1-5; TRBD1 might be the D (6 bases). Trimming took off 2 bases at V and 3 bases at J, with 11 bases between the two ends. The CDR3 is made up of 15 amino acids. Germline CDR1 reads SGHTA; CDR2 reads FQGTGA.

The chain employs TRBV6-6 and TRBJ2-3; perhaps TRBD2 as D (7 bases). V shed 1 base and J shed 4 bases, with 12 bases lying between them. CDR1 is MNHNY and CDR2 is SVGAGI in the germline V gene (reference sequence). CDR3 length: 15 residues. The CDR3 protein is CASSYWGGRSDTQYF. DNA of the CDR3: TGTGCCAGCAGTTACTGGGGGGGCCGGTCAGATACGCAGTATTTT.